The entry below gives a single TCR beta chain sequence along with its context. The data originate from a study of blood T cell repertoires in COVID-19. The CDR3 is 15 amino acids. Looked up from germline, CDR1 is SGHDT and CDR2 is YYEEEE. Trimming removed 4 bases at V and 5 bases at J, with 18 bases between. Original analysis: Amplified reference gene primers provided the basis for estimating nucleated cell counts. TCRdb keeps only in-frame clones here, not all; method: immunoSEQ multiplex PCR. That table furnishes V, J and clone size, whereas the DNA furnished D and trimming. The sample lists 90,000 to 120,000 clones, about 80% occurring once.

Sequencing used peripheral blood. The rearrangement uses TRBV5-6 and TRBJ1-2; a possible D gene is TRBD1 (6 bases). This TCR was sampled from a woman aged 70-85 years with acute or convalescent COVID-19. CDR3: CASSPIGGRSYGYTF. In DNA form, the CDR3 reads TGTGCCAGCAGCCCCATAGGGGGACGGAGTTATGGCTACACCTTC.